The 22 T cell receptor beta chains listed next were all sequenced from one sample in a study of CXCR4 blockade with PD-1 therapy in pancreatic cancer. Only in-frame clones appear in the TCRdb table, and some are missing; sequencing was by immunoSEQ multiplex PCR. The table has just under 6,000 clones, 35% to 45% seen once. Sequencing used tumor tissue. These receptors all stem from a human donor with pancreatic ductal adenocarcinoma.

This sequence joins TRBV19 and TRBJ2-3; a weak D match, TRBD1 (6 bases). The V gene lost 4 bases and the J gene lost 1 base, with 12 bases spanning the gap. The CDR3 sequence is 15 residues long. Germline assignment: CDR1 LNHDA and CDR2 SQIVND (reference sequence). The CDR3 coding sequence is TGTGCCAGTAGTACCAGGGGTACGGGCACAGATACGCAGTATTTT. Its translation is CASSTRGTGTDTQYF.

The rearrangement joins TRBV19 to TRBJ1-1, with 8 bases matching TRBD1. CDR1 and CDR2 from the germline V gene are LNHDA and SQIVND (reference sequence). The CDR3 sequence is 13 residues long. V lost 9 bases to trimming and J lost 3 bases; unmatched junction nucleotides: 6. CDR3 loop: CASRTGKDTEAFF. CDR3 sequence (DNA): TGTGCCAGCCGGACAGGGAAGGACACTGAAGCTTTCTTT.

The chain is built from TRBV18 and TRBJ2-2; tentatively, D is TRBD1 (6 bases). This CDR3 is built from 15 residues. Trimming stripped 4 bases from V and 2 bases from J, with 11 bases between. Germline values: CDR1 KGHSH, CDR2 LQKENI. The CDR3 bases are TGTGCCAGCTCACGGGACAAGACCAACACCGGGGAGCTGTTTTTT. This gives the protein CASSRDKTNTGELFF.

This chain connects TRBV6-8 to TRBJ2-2; TRBD1 or TRBD2 may be the D gene (5 bases each). The V and J ends lost 7 bases and 3 bases respectively, with 15 bases between them. In germline, CDR1 is MNHGY, CDR2 SAAAGT. The CDR3 is made up of 15 amino acids. In nucleotides, the CDR3 is TGTGCCAGCATTCCTCCGGGGACCTACACCGGGGAGCTGTTTTTT. It translates to CASIPPGTYTGELFF.

This clone has a handful of counts. This rearrangement joins TRBV7-5 to TRBJ2-3; the table names TRBD1, a call not compared with the DNA. TRBV7-5 is a pseudogene segment. There are 14 residues in the CDR3. The CDR3 DNA sequence: TGTGCCAGCAGCACCACGGTGGGCGCAGATACGCAGTATTTT. It yields the protein CASSTTVGADTQYF.

This clone was seen more than once but under ten times. V is TRBV29-1 and J is TRBJ2-3; 9 bases fit TRBD2. This CDR3 is built from 15 residues. Trimming removed 1 base from V and 3 bases from J; junction bases left unmatched: 5. Germline lookup yields CDR1 SQVTM and CDR2 ANQGSEA. The CDR3 loop reads CSVEVAGDLTDTQYF. For the CDR3, the DNA is TGCAGCGTTGAAGTAGCGGGAGACCTTACAGATACGCAGTATTTT.

The gene calls are TRBV19 and TRBJ2-1; 8 positions match TRBD2. The CDR3 has 15 amino acids. After removal of 4 bases from V and 0 bases from J, the junction contained 2 bases not matched to a gene. Germline V lookup: CDR1 LNHDA, CDR2 SQIVND (reference sequence). The CDR3, as DNA: TGTGCCAGTAGTAACCGGGGGGGCTCCTACAATGAGCAGTTCTTC. Protein sequence: CASSNRGGSYNEQFF.

This clone occurred many times. The chain combines TRBV11-3 with TRBJ2-5; 12 bases are shared with TRBD2. With V trimmed by 2 bases and J by 5 bases, 0 bases remained unmatched. This CDR3 comprises 14 residues. Per germline, CDR1 SGHNT and CDR2 YENEEA. CDR3 sequence reads: CASSLLAGGETQYF. The CDR3 nucleotides read TGTGCCAGCAGCTTACTAGCGGGAGGGGAGACCCAGTACTTC.

The chain combines TRBV19 with TRBJ2-7, with 9 bases fitting TRBD1. CDR3 length equals 13 residues. Germline lookup yields CDR1 LNHDA and CDR2 SQIVND (reference sequence). With V trimmed by 6 bases and J by 6 bases, 6 bases remained unmatched. CDR3 protein: CASSRTGVGEQYF. CDR3 sequence (DNA): TGTGCCAGTAGCAGGACAGGGGTAGGCGAGCAGTACTTC.

The chain employs TRBV29-1 and TRBJ2-3; D call uncertain. CDR3 length: 12 residues. CDR1 is SQVTM, CDR2 ANQGSEA, per germline. The V gene lost 2 bases and the J gene lost 7 bases, with 10 bases spanning the gap. The CDR3 spells CSVEKAIYTQYF. The CDR3 DNA follows: TGCAGCGTTGAAAAGGCAATTTATACGCAGTATTTT.

This rearrangement joins TRBV6-8 to TRBJ1-5; 9 nucleotides match TRBD1. The J segment lost 5 bases and the V segment lost 5 bases, leaving 10 bases of the junction unmatched. Germline V gene data show CDR1 as MNHGY and CDR2 as SAAAGT. The CDR3 is 16 amino acids. The CDR3 is CASSEVTGGLDQPQHF. The DNA of the CDR3 is TGTGCCAGCAGTGAGGTGACAGGGGGACTCGATCAGCCCCAGCATTTT.

This rearrangement joins TRBV18 to TRBJ1-4; D may be TRBD1 (5 bases). V lost 5 bases, J lost 12 bases, and 16 bases lay in between. The length of the CDR3 is 13 residues. CDR1 and CDR2 from the germline V gene are KGHSH and LQKENI. CDR3 residues: CASSFDGAWELFF. The CDR3 coding sequence is TGTGCCAGCTCATTCGATGGGGCATGGGAACTGTTTTTT.

This clone was seen repeatedly, ten times or more. The chain is built from TRBV7-6 and TRBJ2-3, with D perhaps matching TRBD1 (6 bases). V was shortened by 3 bases and J by 6 bases, with 13 bases between the two germline ends. The CDR3 has 14 amino acids. CDR1 is SGHVS and CDR2 is FNYEAQ in the germline V gene. This CDR3 reads CASSFSRGRDTQYF. The CDR3 nucleotides read TGTGCCAGCAGCTTTTCCAGGGGCCGGGATACGCAGTATTTT.

This chain joins TRBV6-8 and TRBJ2-4, with 8 bases matching TRBD1. With V trimmed by 6 bases and J by 4 bases, 8 bases remained unmatched. CDR3 size: 15 residues. The germline V gene encodes CDR1 MNHGY and CDR2 SAAAGT. CDR3 DNA: TGTGCCAGCAGACCTCAGGGGGCCACAAAAAACATTCAGTACTTC. Its translation: CASRPQGATKNIQYF.

V usage is TRBV18 and J usage is TRBJ2-7; D unclear. The CDR3 runs to 13 residues. Per the germline V gene, CDR1 is KGHSH and CDR2 is LQKENI. Trimming pared 2 bases from V and 3 bases from J, leaving 8 bases between. This CDR3 reads CASSPSAGYEQYF. CDR3 DNA sequence: TGTGCCAGCTCACCATCGGCAGGCTACGAGCAGTACTTC.

The J gene is TRBJ2-7, the V gene TRBV14, with D maybe TRBD1 (5 bases). The germline V and J ends were trimmed by 3 bases and 4 bases, with 10 bases remaining between them. The CDR3 extends over 13 amino acids. Germline V gene data show CDR1 as SGHDN and CDR2 as FVKESK. CDR3: CASSQRQFYEQYF. The DNA of the CDR3 is TGTGCCAGCAGCCAGAGACAGTTTTACGAGCAGTACTTC. Together with reference TRBV14 and TRBJ2-7, the CDR3 gives the full variable domain: EAGVTQFPSHSVIEKGQTVTLRCDPISGHDNLYWYRRVMGKEIKFLLHFVKESKQDESGMPNNRFLAERTGGTYSTLKVQPAELEDSGVYFCASSQRQFYEQYFGPGTRLTVT.

The chain is built from TRBV2 and TRBJ2-7; D is unclear. This CDR3 has 12 amino acids. The germline V gene encodes CDR1 SNHLY and CDR2 FYNNEI. Trimming cost V 2 bases and J 3 bases, with 5 bases left between them. DNA for the CDR3: TGTGCCAGCAGTGAACCCTACTACGAGCAGTACTTC. It yields the protein CASSEPYYEQYF.

This clone turned up a few times. The genes are TRBV6-8 and TRBJ2-5; D uncertain. This CDR3 spans 13 amino acids. V lost 8 bases to trimming and J lost 2 bases, with 12 bases between them. CDR1 is MNHGY, CDR2 SAAAGT, per germline. The CDR3 spells CASFNTFQETQYF. DNA for the CDR3: TGTGCCAGCTTTAACACCTTTCAAGAGACCCAGTACTTC.

The chain is built from TRBV11-3 and TRBJ1-1, with no clear D. V gave up 1 base and J gave up 1 base, with 7 bases separating them. CDR3 length: 14 amino acids. Looked up from germline, CDR1 is SGHNT and CDR2 is YENEEA. The CDR3 is CASSLVYGNTEAFF. CDR3 coding DNA: TGTGCCAGCAGCTTAGTTTATGGGAACACTGAAGCTTTCTTT.

This chain connects TRBV19 to TRBJ1-5, with 10 positions matching TRBD1. Per germline, CDR1 LNHDA and CDR2 SQIVND (reference sequence). V was clipped by 5 bases and J by 5 bases; unmatched bases: 9. The length of the CDR3 is 16 residues. CDR3 amino acids: CASSLGTGAAYQPQHF. The CDR3 DNA is TGTGCCAGTAGTCTAGGGACAGGGGCCGCATATCAGCCCCAGCATTTT.

This clone was observed a handful of times. This chain links TRBV9 with TRBJ2-5; 10 bases fit TRBD1. With V trimmed by 5 bases and J by 4 bases, 8 bases remained unmatched. Germline CDR1 reads SGDLS; CDR2 reads YYNGEE. This CDR3 is 15 amino acids long. CDR3 protein: CASSESGTGAETQYF. The CDR3 nucleotides read TGTGCCAGCAGTGAATCCGGGACAGGGGCAGAGACCCAGTACTTC.

V is TRBV5-1 and J is TRBJ2-2, with D perhaps matching TRBD2 (6 bases). CDR3 size: 15 residues. Trimming removed 0 bases from V and 5 bases from J, with 11 bases in between. The germline V gene encodes CDR1 SGHRS and CDR2 YFSETQ. The CDR3 is CASSLEGAGTGELFF. The DNA of the CDR3 is TGCGCCAGCAGCTTGGAGGGTGCGGGGACCGGGGAGCTGTTTTTT.